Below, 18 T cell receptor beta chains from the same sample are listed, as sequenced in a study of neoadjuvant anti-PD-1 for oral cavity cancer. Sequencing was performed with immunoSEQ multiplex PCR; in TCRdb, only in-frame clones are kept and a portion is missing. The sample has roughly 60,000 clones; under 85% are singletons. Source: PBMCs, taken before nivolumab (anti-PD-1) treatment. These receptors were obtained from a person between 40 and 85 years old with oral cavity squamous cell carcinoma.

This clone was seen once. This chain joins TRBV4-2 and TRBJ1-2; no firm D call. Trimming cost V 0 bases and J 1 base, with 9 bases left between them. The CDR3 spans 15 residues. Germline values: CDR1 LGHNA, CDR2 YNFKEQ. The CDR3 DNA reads TGTGCCAGCAGCCAAGATCTCCGGGATAACTATGGCTACACCTTC. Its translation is CASSQDLRDNYGYTF.

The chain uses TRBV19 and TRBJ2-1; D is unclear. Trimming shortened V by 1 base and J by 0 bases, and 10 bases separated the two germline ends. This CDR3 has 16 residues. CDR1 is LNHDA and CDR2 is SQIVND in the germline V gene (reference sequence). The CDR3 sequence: CASSIVTVSSYNEQFF. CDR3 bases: TGTGCCAGTAGTATAGTTACGGTCAGCTCCTACAATGAGCAGTTCTTC.

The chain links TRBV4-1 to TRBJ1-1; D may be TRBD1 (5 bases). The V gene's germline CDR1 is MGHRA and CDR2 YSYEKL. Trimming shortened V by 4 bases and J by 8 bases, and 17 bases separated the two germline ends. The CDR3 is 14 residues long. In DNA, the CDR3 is TGCGCCAGCAGCCTGGAGGCCGGGACGGCGGAAGCTTTCTTT. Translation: CASSLEAGTAEAFF.

The CDR3 reads CASSLGAGNEPQHF. The CDR3 DNA follows: TGTGCCAGCAGCTTAGGGGCAGGTAACGAGCCCCAGCATTTT. The chain joins TRBV7-9 to TRBJ1-5, with unresolved D. The V gene's germline CDR1 is SEHNR and CDR2 FQNEAQ (reference sequence). The CDR3 totals 14 residues. Trimming pared 1 base from V and 8 bases from J, leaving 12 bases between. The full variable domain, completed using reference TRBV7-9 and TRBJ1-5, is DTGVSQNPRHKITKRGQNVTFRCDPISEHNRLYWYRQTLGQGPEFLTYFQNEAQLEKSRLLSDRFSAERPKGSFSTLEIQRTEQGDSAMYLCASSLGAGNEPQHFGDGTRLSIL.

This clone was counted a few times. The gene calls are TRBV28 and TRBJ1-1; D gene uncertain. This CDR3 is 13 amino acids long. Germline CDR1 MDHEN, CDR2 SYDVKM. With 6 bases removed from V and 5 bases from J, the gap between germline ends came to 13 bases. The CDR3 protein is CASSPWAGTEAFF. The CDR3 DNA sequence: TGTGCCAGCAGCCCCTGGGCTGGTACTGAAGCTTTCTTT.

In nucleotides, the CDR3 is TGCAGCGTTGAAGAAAGGGCCCTCAATGAGCAGTTCTTC. It yields the protein CSVEERALNEQFF. The J gene is TRBJ2-1, the V gene TRBV29-1; D is uncertain. The CDR3 spans 13 residues. The V and J ends lost 0 bases and 6 bases respectively, with 9 bases between them. CDR1 is SQVTM and CDR2 is ANQGSEA in the germline V gene.

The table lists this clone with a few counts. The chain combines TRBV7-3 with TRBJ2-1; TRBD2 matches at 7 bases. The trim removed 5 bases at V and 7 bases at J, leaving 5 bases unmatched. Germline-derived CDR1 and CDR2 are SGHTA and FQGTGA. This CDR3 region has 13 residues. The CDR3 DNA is TGTGCCAGCAGCCAAAGGGAGGGGAATGAGCAGTTCTTC. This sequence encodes CASSQREGNEQFF.

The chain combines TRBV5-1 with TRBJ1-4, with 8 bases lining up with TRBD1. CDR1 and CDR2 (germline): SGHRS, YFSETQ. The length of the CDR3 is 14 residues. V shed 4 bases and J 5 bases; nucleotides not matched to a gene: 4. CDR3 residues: CASSTGQENEKLFF. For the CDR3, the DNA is TGCGCCAGCAGCACGGGACAGGAGAATGAAAAACTGTTTTTT.

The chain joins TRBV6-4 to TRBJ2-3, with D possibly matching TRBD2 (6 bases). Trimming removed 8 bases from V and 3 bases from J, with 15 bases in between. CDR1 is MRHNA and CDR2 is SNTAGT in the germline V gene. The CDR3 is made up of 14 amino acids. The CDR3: CASRKEGGTDTQYF. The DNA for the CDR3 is TGTGCCAGCCGGAAGGAGGGCGGGACAGATACGCAGTATTTT.

CDR3 sequence (DNA): TGTGCCAGCAGTGCCGTTGCTGGGGGCGAGACCCAGTACTTC. This translates into CASSAVAGGETQYF. V and J are TRBV6-4 and TRBJ2-5; D is possibly TRBD1 (6 bases). The length of the CDR3 is 14 residues. V was shortened by 4 bases and J by 5 bases, with 14 bases between the two germline ends. CDR1 and CDR2 from the germline V gene are MRHNA and SNTAGT.

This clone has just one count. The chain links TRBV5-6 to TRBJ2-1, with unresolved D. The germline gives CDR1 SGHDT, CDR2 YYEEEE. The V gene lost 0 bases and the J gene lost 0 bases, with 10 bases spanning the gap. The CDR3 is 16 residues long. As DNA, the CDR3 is TGTGCCAGCAGCTTGGAAGGCGACGTCTCCTACAATGAGCAGTTCTTC. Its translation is CASSLEGDVSYNEQFF. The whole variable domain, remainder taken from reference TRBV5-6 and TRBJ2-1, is DAGVTQSPTHLIKTRGQQVTLRCSPKSGHDTVSWYQQALGQGPQFIFQYYEEEERQRGNFPDRFSGHQFPNYSSELNVNALLLGDSALYLCASSLEGDVSYNEQFFGPGTRLTVL.

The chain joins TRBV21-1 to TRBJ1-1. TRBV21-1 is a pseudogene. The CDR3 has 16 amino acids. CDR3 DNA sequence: TGTGCCAGCGCTCCGGAGGGGGGGCTAATGAACACTGAAGCTTTCTTT. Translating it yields CASAPEGGLMNTEAFF.

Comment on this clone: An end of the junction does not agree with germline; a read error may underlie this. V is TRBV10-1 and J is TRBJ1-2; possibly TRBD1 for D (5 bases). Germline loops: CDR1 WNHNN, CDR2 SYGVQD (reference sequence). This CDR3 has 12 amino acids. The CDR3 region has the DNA TGCGCCAGAAGTGACAGTAACTATGGCTACACCTTC. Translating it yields CARSDSNYGYTF.

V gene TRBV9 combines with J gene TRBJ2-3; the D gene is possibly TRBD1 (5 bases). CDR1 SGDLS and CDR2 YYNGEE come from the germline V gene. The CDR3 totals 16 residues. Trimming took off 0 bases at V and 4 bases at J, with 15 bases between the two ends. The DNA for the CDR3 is TGTGCCAGCAGCGTAGAAGGGGCAGGGCAGTCAGATACGCAGTATTTT. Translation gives CASSVEGAGQSDTQYF.

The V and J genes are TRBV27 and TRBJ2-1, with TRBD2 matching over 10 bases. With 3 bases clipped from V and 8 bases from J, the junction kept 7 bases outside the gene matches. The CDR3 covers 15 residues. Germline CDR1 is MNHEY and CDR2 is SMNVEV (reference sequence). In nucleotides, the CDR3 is TGTGCCAGCAGTTTCGGACTAGCGGTCGTTGATGAGCAGTTCTTC. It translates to CASSFGLAVVDEQFF.

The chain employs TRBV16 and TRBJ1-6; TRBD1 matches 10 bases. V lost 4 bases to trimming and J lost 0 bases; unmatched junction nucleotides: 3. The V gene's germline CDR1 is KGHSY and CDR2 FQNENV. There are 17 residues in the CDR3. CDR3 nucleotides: TGTGCCAGCAGCCCCCGGACAGGGGGCTCCTATAATTCACCCCTCCACTTT. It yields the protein CASSPRTGGSYNSPLHF.

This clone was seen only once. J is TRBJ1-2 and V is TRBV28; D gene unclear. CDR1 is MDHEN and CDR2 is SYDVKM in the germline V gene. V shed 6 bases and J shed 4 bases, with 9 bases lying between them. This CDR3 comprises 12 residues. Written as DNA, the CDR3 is TGTGCCAGCAGGACGGGGATCTATGGCTACACCTTC. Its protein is CASRTGIYGYTF.

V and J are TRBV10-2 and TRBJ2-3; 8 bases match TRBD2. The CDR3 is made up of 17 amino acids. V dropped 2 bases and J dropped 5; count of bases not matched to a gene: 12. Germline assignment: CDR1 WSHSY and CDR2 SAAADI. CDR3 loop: CASSEGLSAGGGDTQYF. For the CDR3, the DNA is TGCGCCAGCAGTGAGGGCCTCTCCGCGGGGGGAGGAGATACGCAGTATTTT.